This T cell receptor beta chain was sequenced for a study of blood T cell repertoires in COVID-19. Trimming stripped 10 bases from V and 7 bases from J, with 16 bases between. From germline, CDR1 is MNHEY and CDR2 SMNVEV (reference sequence). The CDR3 runs to 12 residues. Measured with immunoSEQ multiplex PCR; TCRdb has only the in-frame clones, and not every one. The repertoire holds approximately 220,000 clones, with 85% as singletons. V and J are TRBV27 and TRBJ1-1, with D maybe TRBD1 (5 bases). The clonotype originates from a man aged 50 to 59 who had recovered from COVID-19. Sequences were obtained from peripheral blood. CDR3 in DNA: TGTGCCACCCGAGACAGAGTTAGTGAAGCTTTCTTT. Protein sequence: CATRDRVSEAFF.